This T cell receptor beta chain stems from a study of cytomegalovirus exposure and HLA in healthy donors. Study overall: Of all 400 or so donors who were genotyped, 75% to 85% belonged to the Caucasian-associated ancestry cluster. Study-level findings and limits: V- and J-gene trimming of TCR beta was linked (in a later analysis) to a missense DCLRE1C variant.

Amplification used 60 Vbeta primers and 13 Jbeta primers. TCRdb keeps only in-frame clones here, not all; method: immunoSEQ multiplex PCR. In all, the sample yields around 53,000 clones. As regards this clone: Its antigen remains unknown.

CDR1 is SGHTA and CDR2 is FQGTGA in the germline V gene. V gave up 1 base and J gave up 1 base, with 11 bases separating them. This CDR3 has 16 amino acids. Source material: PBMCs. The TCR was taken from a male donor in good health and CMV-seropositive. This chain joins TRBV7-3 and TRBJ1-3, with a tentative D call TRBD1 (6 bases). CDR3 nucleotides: TGTGCCAGCAGCTTAAACAGGGCGGTATCTGGAAACACCATATATTTT. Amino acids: CASSLNRAVSGNTIYF.